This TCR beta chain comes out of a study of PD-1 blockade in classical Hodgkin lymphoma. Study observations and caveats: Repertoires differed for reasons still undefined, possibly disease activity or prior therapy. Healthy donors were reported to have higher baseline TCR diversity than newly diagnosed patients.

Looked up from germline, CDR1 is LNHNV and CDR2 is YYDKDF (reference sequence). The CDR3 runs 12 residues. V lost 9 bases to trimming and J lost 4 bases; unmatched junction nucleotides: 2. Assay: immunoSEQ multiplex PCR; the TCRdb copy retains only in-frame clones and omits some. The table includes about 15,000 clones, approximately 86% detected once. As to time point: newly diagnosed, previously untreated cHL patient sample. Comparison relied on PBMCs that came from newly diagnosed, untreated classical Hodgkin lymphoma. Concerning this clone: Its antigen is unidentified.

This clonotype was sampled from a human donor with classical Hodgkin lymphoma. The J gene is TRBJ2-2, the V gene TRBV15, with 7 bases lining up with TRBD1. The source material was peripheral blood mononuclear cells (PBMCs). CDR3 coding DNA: TGTGCCACGACAGGGCGCACCGGGGAGCTGTTTTTT. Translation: CATTGRTGELFF.